These 15 T cell receptor beta chains were sequenced from one sample in a study of early T cells in non-severe SARS-CoV-2 infection. One entry per CDR3 protein, called by TCRdb with MiXCR from the 5' RACE reads. In the table there are tens of thousands of distinct CDR3 sequences, about 4.6% of which are singletons. The sample consisted of whole blood. The receptors were gathered from an adult who was a healthcare worker with PCR-confirmed SARS-CoV-2 infection or an uninfected control (not recorded which).

This clonotype occurred a few times. The rearrangement uses TRBV10-3 and TRBJ2-3; D is unresolved. Germline V lookup: CDR1 ENHRY, CDR2 SYGVKD. The CDR3 runs 12 residues. V was shortened by 8 bases and J by 6 bases, with 12 bases between the two germline ends. This chain's CDR3 is CAIAAWVDTQYF. In DNA form, the CDR3 reads TGTGCCATCGCCGCCTGGGTTGATACGCAGTATTTT.

The rearrangement uses TRBV5-1 and TRBJ2-2; D might be TRBD1 or TRBD2, each matching 5 bases. The CDR3 runs to 15 residues. Trimming took off 5 bases at V and 0 bases at J, with 11 bases between the two ends. Per the germline V gene, CDR1 is SGHRS and CDR2 is YFSETQ. CDR3 loop: CASRPGTANTGELFF. The CDR3 nucleotides read TGCGCCAGCAGACCCGGGACGGCGAACACCGGGGAGCTGTTTTTT.

This clonotype was found many times. The chain uses TRBV11-2 and TRBJ2-5; 7 bases fit TRBD2. The CDR3 consists of 14 residues. The J segment lost 4 bases and the V segment lost 4 bases, leaving 6 bases of the junction unmatched. The V gene's germline CDR1 is SGHAT and CDR2 FQNNGV. DNA for the CDR3: TGTGCCAGCAGCTCCCGACTAGCTGGAGAGACCCAGTACTTC. Its protein product is CASSSRLAGETQYF.

This clonotype was counted many times. The V gene is TRBV6-5, the J gene TRBJ2-3; a weak D match, TRBD1 (6 bases). V was cut by 6 bases and J by 1 base, with 11 bases left in between. The germline V gene encodes CDR1 MNHEY and CDR2 SVGAGI. This CDR3 contains 14 residues. This CDR3 reads CASSRTGRTDTQYF. The CDR3 region has the DNA TGTGCCAGCAGCCGTACAGGGCGCACAGATACGCAGTATTTT.

This clonotype was recorded at least ten times. This rearrangement joins TRBV12-3 or TRBV12-4 to TRBJ2-1, with D perhaps assigned TRBD1 or TRBD2 (5 bases each). Trimming stripped 5 bases from V and 7 bases from J, with 18 bases between. This CDR3 is built from 15 residues. For the CDR3, the DNA is TGTGCCAGCAGTCCTCTCGGGACCTCATTTAATGAGCAGTTCTTC. It encodes CASSPLGTSFNEQFF.

Many counts were recorded for this clonotype. The gene calls are TRBV10-3 and TRBJ1-1; D remains ambiguous. V lost 3 bases and J lost 1, with 6 bases in between. Germline values: CDR1 ENHRY, CDR2 SYGVKD. The CDR3 has 13 residues. CDR3 sequence: CAISERENTEAFF. CDR3 coding DNA: TGTGCCATCAGTGAAAGGGAGAACACTGAAGCTTTCTTT.

This clonotype was picked up many times. This chain joins TRBV13 and TRBJ1-6, with TRBD1 identical over 8 bases. This CDR3 comprises 14 residues. Germline V gives CDR1 PRHDT, CDR2 FYEKMQ (reference sequence). The J segment lost 10 bases and the V segment lost 5 bases, leaving 7 bases of the junction unmatched. The chain's CDR3 is CASSERTGRSPLHF. The CDR3 DNA follows: TGTGCCAGCAGCGAAAGGACAGGGCGCTCACCCCTCCACTTT.

The chain uses TRBV6-6 and TRBJ2-5; D is unclear. The germline V gene encodes CDR1 MNHNY and CDR2 SVGAGI (reference sequence). V was shortened by 2 bases and J by 4 bases, with 17 bases between the two germline ends. There are 16 residues in the CDR3. This chain's CDR3 is CASSYGLGWAGETQYF. CDR3 coding DNA: TGTGCCAGCAGTTACGGGCTAGGATGGGCTGGAGAGACCCAGTACTTC.

This clonotype was detected ten times or more. This chain connects TRBV12-3 or TRBV12-4 to TRBJ2-7; D perhaps matches TRBD1 (7 bases). Trimming pared 6 bases from V and 11 bases from J, leaving 17 bases between. The CDR3 runs 12 residues. The CDR3 nucleotides are TGTGCCAGCAGCCCGACAGGGACTTATGAGTACTTC. This gives the protein CASSPTGTYEYF.

This clonotype occurred many times. This chain links TRBV10-3 with TRBJ2-2; D not certain. Germline CDR1 is ENHRY and CDR2 is SYGVKD. This CDR3 spans 14 amino acids. CDR3: CATWPSTNTGELFF. The CDR3 nucleotides read TGTGCTACCTGGCCCAGTACGAACACCGGGGAGCTGTTTTTT.

This clonotype has only a few counts. The CDR3 is CASSTFAGTQGETQYF. The CDR3 region has the DNA TGTGCCAGCAGCACCTTCGCCGGGACCCAGGGCGAGACCCAGTACTTC. The gene calls are TRBV5-4 and TRBJ2-5, with D perhaps being TRBD1 or TRBD2 (5 bases each). CDR3 length equals 16 residues. Per the germline V gene, CDR1 is SGHNT and CDR2 is YYREEE (reference sequence). V was trimmed by 4 bases and J by 5 bases, leaving 21 bases between them. The entire variable domain, with the rest obtained from reference TRBV5-4 and TRBJ2-5, is as follows: ETGVTQSPTHLIKTRGQQVTLRCSSQSGHNTVSWYQQALGQGPQFIFQYYREEENGRGNFPPRFSGLQFPNYSSELNVNALELDDSALYLCASSTFAGTQGETQYFGPGTRLLVL.

By share, this clonotype counts as medium-sized. The J gene is TRBJ2-5, the V gene TRBV7-9, with 12 bases matching TRBD1. The germline gives CDR1 SEHNR, CDR2 FQNEAQ (reference sequence). The CDR3 is 17 residues long. After removal of 0 bases from V and 5 bases from J, the junction contained 7 bases not matched to a gene. The CDR3 here is CASSLALRDRGRETQYF. In nucleotides, the CDR3 is TGTGCCAGCAGCTTAGCTCTCCGGGACAGGGGGCGTGAGACCCAGTACTTC.

J is TRBJ1-6 and V is TRBV7-8, with D possibly being TRBD1 (5 bases). Trimming removed 1 base at V and 6 bases at J, with 10 bases between. The CDR3 length is 15 residues. Germline V gene sequence: CDR1 SGHVS, CDR2 FQNEAQ. The CDR3 region is CASSLGQIVNSPLHF. The CDR3 DNA sequence: TGTGCCAGCAGCTTAGGACAGATAGTTAATTCACCCCTCCACTTT.

This clonotype has ten or more counts. This chain uses TRBV6-6 with TRBJ2-5, with 7 bases aligning to TRBD2. This CDR3 has 14 residues. Germline CDR1 reads MNHNY; CDR2 reads SVGAGI (reference sequence). V was clipped by 7 bases and J by 0 bases; unmatched bases: 5. The CDR3 DNA reads as TGTGCCAGCACCCCTAGCGGATACCAAGAGACCCAGTACTTC. It is translated as CASTPSGYQETQYF.

The chain uses TRBV28 and TRBJ2-5; weak D call: TRBD2 (5 bases). The germline CDR1 and CDR2 sequences are MDHEN and SYDVKM. The CDR3 totals 15 residues. Deletions cut 4 bases from V and 5 bases from J, with 17 bases between. The CDR3 sequence: CASSSRKGLEETQYF. The CDR3 nucleotides are TGTGCCAGCAGTTCCCGGAAAGGACTGGAGGAGACCCAGTACTTC.